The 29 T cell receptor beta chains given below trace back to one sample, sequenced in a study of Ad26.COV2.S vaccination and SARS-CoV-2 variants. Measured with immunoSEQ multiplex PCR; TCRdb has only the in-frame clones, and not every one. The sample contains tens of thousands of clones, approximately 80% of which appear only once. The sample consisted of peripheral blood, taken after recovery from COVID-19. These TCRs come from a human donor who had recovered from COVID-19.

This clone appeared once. CDR3 DNA: TGTGCCAGCAGCCCCCACAGGGGCAATTCACCCCTCCACTTT. Protein: CASSPHRGNSPLHF. This chain connects TRBV3-1 (or the pseudogene TRBV3-2) to TRBJ1-6; 7 nucleotides line up with TRBD1. Trimming removed 4 bases from V and 7 bases from J; junction bases left unmatched: 4. Germline CDR1 is LGHDT and CDR2 is YNNKEL (reference sequence). This CDR3 spans 14 amino acids.

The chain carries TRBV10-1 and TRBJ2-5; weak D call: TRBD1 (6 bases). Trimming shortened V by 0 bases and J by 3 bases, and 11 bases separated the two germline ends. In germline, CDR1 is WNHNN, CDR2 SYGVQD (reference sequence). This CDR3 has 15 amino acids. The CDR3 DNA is TGCGCCAGCAGTGAGTCGGGGACACTCAAAGAGACCCAGTACTTC. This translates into CASSESGTLKETQYF.

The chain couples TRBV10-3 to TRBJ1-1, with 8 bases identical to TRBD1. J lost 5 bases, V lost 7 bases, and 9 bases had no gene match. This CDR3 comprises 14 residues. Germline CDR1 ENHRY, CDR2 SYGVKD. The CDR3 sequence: CAIKAGGAGTEAFF. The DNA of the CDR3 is TGTGCCATCAAGGCAGGGGGCGCGGGGACTGAAGCTTTCTTT.

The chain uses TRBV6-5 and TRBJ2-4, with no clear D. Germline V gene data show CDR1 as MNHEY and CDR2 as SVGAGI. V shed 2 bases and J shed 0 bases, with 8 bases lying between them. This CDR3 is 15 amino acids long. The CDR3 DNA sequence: TGTGCCAGCAGTTACGAGGACGGAGCCAAAAACATTCAGTACTTC. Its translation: CASSYEDGAKNIQYF.

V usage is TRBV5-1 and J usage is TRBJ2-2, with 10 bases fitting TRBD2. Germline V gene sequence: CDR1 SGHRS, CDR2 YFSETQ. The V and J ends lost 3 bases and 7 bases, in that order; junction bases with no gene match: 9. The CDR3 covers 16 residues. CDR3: CASSYQRGGRGGELFF. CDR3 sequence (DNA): TGCGCCAGCAGCTACCAGCGGGGGGGCCGAGGCGGGGAGCTGTTTTTT.

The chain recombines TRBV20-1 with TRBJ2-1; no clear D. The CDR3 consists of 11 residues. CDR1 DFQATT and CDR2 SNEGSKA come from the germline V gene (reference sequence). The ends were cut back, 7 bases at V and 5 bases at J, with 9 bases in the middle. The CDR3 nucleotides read TGCAGTGGGGCGGCAAACAATGAGCAGTTCTTC. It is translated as CSGAANNEQFF.

CDR3 coding DNA: TGCGCCAGCAGCTTGGGTTTACTGGCTAGCGGGAGTTTGGAGGATACGCAGTATTTT. Translation: CASSLGLLASGSLEDTQYF. V usage is TRBV5-1 and J usage is TRBJ2-3; 10 nucleotides align to TRBD2. The CDR3 has 19 amino acids. V gave up 0 bases and J gave up 6 bases; unmatched junction bases: 16. Germline assignment: CDR1 SGHRS and CDR2 YFSETQ.

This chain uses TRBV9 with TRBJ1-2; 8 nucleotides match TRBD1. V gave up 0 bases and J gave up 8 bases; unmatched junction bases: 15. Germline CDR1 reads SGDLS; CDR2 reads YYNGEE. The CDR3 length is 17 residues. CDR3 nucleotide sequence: TGTGCCAGCAGCGTAGACCCCCTCGGGACAGGCGCCTTAGGCTACACCTTC. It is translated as CASSVDPLGTGALGYTF. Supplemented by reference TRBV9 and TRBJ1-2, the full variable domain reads DSGVTQTPKHLITATGQRVTLRCSPRSGDLSVYWYQQSLDQGLQFLIQYYNGEERAKGNILERFSAQQFPDLHSELNLSSLELGDSALYFCASSVDPLGTGALGYTFGSGTRLTVV.

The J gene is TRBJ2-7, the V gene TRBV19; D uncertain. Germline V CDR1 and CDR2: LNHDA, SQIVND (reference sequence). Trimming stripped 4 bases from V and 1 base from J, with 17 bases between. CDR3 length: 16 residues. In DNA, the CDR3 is TGTGCCAGTAGTACCCCTATCGGAGCTACATCCTACGAGCAGTACTTC. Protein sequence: CASSTPIGATSYEQYF.

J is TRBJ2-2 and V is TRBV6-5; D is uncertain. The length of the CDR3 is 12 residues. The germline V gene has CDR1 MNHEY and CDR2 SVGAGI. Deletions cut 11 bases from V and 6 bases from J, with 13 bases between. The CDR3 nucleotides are TGTGCCCAGTACGTTTTAGCCGGGGAGCTGTTTTTT. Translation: CAQYVLAGELFF.

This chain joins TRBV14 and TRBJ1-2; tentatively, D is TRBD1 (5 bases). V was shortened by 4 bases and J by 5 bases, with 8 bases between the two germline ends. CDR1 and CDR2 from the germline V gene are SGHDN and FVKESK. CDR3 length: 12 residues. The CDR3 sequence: CASSLGPYGYTF. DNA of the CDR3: TGTGCCAGCAGCCTGGGACCTTATGGCTACACCTTC.

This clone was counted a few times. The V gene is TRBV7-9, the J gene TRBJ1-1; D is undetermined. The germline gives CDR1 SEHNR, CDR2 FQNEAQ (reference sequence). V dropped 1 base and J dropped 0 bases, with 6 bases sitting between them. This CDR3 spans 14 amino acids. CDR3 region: CASSLELMNTEAFF. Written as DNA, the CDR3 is TGTGCCAGCAGCTTAGAGCTCATGAACACTGAAGCTTTCTTT.

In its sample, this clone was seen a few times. In DNA form, the CDR3 reads TGTGCCAGCAGCTTAGCGTGGCAGGGGGAGAACAATCAGCCCCAGCATTTT. Translation gives CASSLAWQGENNQPQHF. The chain has TRBV7-8 and TRBJ1-5, with 7 bases aligning to TRBD1. This CDR3 is built from 17 residues. V was clipped by 0 bases and J by 3 bases; unmatched bases: 8. Germline CDR1 reads SGHVS; CDR2 reads FQNEAQ.

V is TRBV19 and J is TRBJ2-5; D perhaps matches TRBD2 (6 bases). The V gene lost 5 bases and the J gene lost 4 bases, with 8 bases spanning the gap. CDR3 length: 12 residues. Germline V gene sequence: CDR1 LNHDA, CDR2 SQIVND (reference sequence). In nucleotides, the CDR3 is TGTGCCAGTAGTGGGGGGAGAGAGACCCAGTACTTC. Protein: CASSGGRETQYF. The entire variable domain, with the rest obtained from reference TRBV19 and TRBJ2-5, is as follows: DGGITQSPKYLFRKEGQNVTLSCEQNLNHDAMYWYRQDPGQGLRLIYYSQIVNDFQKGDIAEGYSVSREKKESFPLTVTSAQKNPTAFYLCASSGGRETQYFGPGTRLLVL.

This CDR3 is CASSPASSGYTF. The DNA for the CDR3 is TGTGCCAGCTCACCTGCCTCGAGCGGCTACACCTTC. The V and J genes are TRBV18 and TRBJ1-2; D remains unclear. This CDR3 comprises 12 residues. The V and J ends lost 3 bases and 8 bases respectively, with 10 bases between them. Per germline, CDR1 KGHSH and CDR2 LQKENI.

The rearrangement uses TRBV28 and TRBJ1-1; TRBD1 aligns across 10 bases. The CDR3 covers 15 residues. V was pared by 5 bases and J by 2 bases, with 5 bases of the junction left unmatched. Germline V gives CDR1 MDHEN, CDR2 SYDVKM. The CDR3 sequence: CASSGRDRGNTEAFF. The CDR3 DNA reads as TGTGCCAGCAGTGGCCGGGACAGGGGAAACACTGAAGCTTTCTTT.

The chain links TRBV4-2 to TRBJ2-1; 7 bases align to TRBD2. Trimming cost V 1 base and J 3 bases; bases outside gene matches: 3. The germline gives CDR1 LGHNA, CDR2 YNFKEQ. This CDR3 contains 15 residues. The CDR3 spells CASSQVPGGYNEQFF. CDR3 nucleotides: TGTGCCAGCAGCCAAGTCCCGGGAGGCTACAATGAGCAGTTCTTC.

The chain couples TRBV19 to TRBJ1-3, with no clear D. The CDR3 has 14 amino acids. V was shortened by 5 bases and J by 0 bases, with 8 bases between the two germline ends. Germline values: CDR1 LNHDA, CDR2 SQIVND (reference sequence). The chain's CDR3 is CASSPTSSGNTIYF. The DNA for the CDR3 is TGTGCCAGTAGTCCGACAAGCTCTGGAAACACCATATATTTT.

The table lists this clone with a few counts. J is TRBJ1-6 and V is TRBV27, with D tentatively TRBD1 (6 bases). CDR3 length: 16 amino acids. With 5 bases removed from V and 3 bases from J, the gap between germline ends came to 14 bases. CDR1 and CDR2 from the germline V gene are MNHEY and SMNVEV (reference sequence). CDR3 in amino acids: CASSSLGQFYNSPLHF. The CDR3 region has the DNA TGTGCCAGCAGTAGCCTAGGACAGTTCTATAATTCACCCCTCCACTTT.

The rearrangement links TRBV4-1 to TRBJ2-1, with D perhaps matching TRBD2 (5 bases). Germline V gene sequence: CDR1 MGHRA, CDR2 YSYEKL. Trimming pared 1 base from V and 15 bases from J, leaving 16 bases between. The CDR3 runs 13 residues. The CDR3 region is CASSQASWTGSFF. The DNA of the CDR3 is TGCGCCAGCAGCCAAGCTTCCTGGACTGGATCGTTCTTC.

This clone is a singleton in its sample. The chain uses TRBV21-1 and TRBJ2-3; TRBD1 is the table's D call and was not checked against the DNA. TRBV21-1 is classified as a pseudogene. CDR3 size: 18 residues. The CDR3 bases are TGTGCCAGCAGCAAAGCGGTTCATTACAGGGTTGTCACAGATACGCAGTATTTT. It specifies CASSKAVHYRVVTDTQYF.

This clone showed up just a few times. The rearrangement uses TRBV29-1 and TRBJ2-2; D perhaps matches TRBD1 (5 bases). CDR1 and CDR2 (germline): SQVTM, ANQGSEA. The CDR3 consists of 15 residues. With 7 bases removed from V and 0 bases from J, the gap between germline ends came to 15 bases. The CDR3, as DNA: TGCAGCGGCCAGACAGATTCTGCGAACACCGGGGAGCTGTTTTTT. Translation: CSGQTDSANTGELFF.

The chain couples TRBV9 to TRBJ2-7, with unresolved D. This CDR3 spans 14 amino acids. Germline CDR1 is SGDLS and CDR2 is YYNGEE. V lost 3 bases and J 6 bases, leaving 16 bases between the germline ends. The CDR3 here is CASSAWATIGEQYF. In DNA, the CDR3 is TGTGCCAGCAGCGCGTGGGCCACCATTGGCGAGCAGTACTTC.

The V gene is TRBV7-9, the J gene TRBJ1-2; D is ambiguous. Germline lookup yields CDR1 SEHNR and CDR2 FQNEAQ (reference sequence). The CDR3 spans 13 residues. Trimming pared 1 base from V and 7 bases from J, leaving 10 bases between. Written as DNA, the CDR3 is TGTGCCAGCAGCTTAGACCCAGACGGTGGCTACACCTTC. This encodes CASSLDPDGGYTF.

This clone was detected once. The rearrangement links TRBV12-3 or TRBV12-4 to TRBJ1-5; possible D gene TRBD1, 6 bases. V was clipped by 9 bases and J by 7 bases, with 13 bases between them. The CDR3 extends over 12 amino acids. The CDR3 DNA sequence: TGTGCCAGTAGGGGGGGCGGCCAGCCCCAGCATTTT. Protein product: CASRGGGQPQHF.

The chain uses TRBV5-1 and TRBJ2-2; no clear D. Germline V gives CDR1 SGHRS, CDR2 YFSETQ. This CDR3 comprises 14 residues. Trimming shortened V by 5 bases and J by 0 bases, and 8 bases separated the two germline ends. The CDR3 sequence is CASRQAPNTGELFF. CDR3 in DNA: TGCGCCAGCAGGCAGGCCCCGAACACCGGGGAGCTGTTTTTT. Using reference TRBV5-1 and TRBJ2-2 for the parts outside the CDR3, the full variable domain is KAGVTQTPRYLIKTRGQQVTLSCSPISGHRSVSWYQQTPGQGLQFLFEYFSETQRNKGNFPGRFSGRQFSNSRSEMNVSTLELGDSALYLCASRQAPNTGELFFGEGSRLTVL.

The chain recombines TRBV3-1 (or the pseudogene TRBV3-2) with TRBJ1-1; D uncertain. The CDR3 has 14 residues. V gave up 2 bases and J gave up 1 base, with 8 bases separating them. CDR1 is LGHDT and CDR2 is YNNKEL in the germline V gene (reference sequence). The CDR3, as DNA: TGTGCCAGCAGCCAAAAACACAGGAACACTGAAGCTTTCTTT. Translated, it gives CASSQKHRNTEAFF.

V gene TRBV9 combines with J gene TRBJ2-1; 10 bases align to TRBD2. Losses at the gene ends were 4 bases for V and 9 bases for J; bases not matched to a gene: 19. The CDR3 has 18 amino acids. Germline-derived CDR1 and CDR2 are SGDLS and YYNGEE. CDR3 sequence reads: CASSPGGRLAGVQGEQFF. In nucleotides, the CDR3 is TGTGCCAGCAGCCCCGGAGGGAGGCTAGCGGGGGTCCAGGGTGAGCAGTTCTTC.

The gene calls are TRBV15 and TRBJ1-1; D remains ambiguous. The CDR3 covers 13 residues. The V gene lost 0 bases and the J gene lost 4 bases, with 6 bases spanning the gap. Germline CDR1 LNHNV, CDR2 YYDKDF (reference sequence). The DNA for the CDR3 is TGTGCCACCAGCAGAGATCGTAGCACTGAAGCTTTCTTT. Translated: CATSRDRSTEAFF. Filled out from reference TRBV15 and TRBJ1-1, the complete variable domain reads DAMVIQNPRYQVTQFGKPVTLSCSQTLNHNVMYWYQQKSSQAPKLLFHYYDKDFNNEADTPDNFQSRRPNTSFCFLDIRSPGLGDTAMYLCATSRDRSTEAFFGQGTRLTVV.